These 22 T cell receptor beta chains were sequenced from one sample in a study of shared clonotypes between healthy human individuals. Assay used: immunoSEQ multiplex PCR; TCRdb lists only in-frame clones, some missing. Of 2 million to 2.5 million clones listed, nearly 97% are singletons. The sample consisted of naive CD4+ T cells sorted from blood. Stated subset: CD45RA+ positively selected. Receptor source: a man aged 18 to 35 in good health.

The rearrangement joins TRBV19 to TRBJ2-7, with a weak D call TRBD1 (5 bases). The V end was cut by 5 bases, the J end by 2 bases, with 10 bases between. Germline values: CDR1 LNHDA, CDR2 SQIVND (reference sequence). The CDR3 has 13 residues. CDR3 coding DNA: TGTGCCAGTAGTCAACAGGCTACCTACGAGCAGTACTTC. This gives the protein CASSQQATYEQYF.

The gene calls are TRBV4-2 and TRBJ1-3; D gene ambiguous. Germline CDR1 and CDR2: LGHNA and YNFKEQ. V was trimmed by 3 bases and J by 0 bases, leaving 9 bases between them. The length of the CDR3 is 15 residues. The CDR3 spells CASSQAPSSGNTIYF. DNA of the CDR3: TGTGCCAGCAGCCAGGCCCCGAGCTCTGGAAACACCATATATTTT.

This chain uses TRBV10-3 with TRBJ2-7; possible D gene TRBD2, 6 bases. The CDR3 totals 14 residues. The germline gives CDR1 ENHRY, CDR2 SYGVKD. V was pared by 3 bases and J by 6 bases, with 15 bases between. CDR3 sequence reads: CAISDRLAPIEQYF. In DNA form, the CDR3 reads TGTGCCATCAGTGACCGTCTAGCGCCAATCGAGCAGTACTTC.

This chain uses TRBV5-4 with TRBJ1-4; 8 bases align to TRBD1. The CDR3 is 14 residues long. Trimming took 4 bases from V and 4 from J; bases not matched to a gene: 3. The germline CDR1 and CDR2 sequences are SGHNT and YYREEE (reference sequence). The CDR3 here is CASSRDRFNEKLFF. The CDR3 region has the DNA TGTGCCAGCAGCCGGGACAGGTTTAATGAAAAACTGTTTTTT.

The chain combines TRBV9 with TRBJ2-3; D gene ambiguous. The germline V gene has CDR1 SGDLS and CDR2 YYNGEE. V lost 3 bases, J lost 4 bases, and 12 bases lay in between. This CDR3 is 14 amino acids long. This CDR3 is CASSALGFSDTQYF. CDR3 nucleotides: TGTGCCAGCAGCGCGCTAGGTTTTTCAGATACGCAGTATTTT.

The chain is built from TRBV10-3 and TRBJ1-1; weak D call: TRBD1 (5 bases). This CDR3 contains 13 residues. V lost 8 bases and J 5 bases, leaving 15 bases between the germline ends. The germline V gene encodes CDR1 ENHRY and CDR2 SYGVKD. For the CDR3, the DNA is TGTGCCATCGGGGCCTTGGGGGGAACTGAAGCTTTCTTT. Its translation is CAIGALGGTEAFF.

The chain links TRBV27 to TRBJ2-7, with D tentatively TRBD1 (6 bases). V was clipped by 3 bases and J by 2 bases, with 11 bases between them. There are 14 residues in the CDR3. Germline assignment: CDR1 MNHEY and CDR2 SMNVEV (reference sequence). The CDR3 region is CASSFGGGPYEQYF. For the CDR3, the DNA is TGTGCCAGCAGTTTTGGTGGGGGCCCCTACGAGCAGTACTTC.

This rearrangement joins TRBV7-2 to TRBJ2-7; tentative D call: TRBD2 (7 bases). CDR1 and CDR2 (germline): SGHTA, FQGNSA. V was shortened by 4 bases and J by 2 bases, with 15 bases between the two germline ends. The CDR3 loop spans 15 amino acids. DNA of the CDR3: TGTGCCAGCAGCTGGGAGGCCGGGGGGCCCTACGAGCAGTACTTC. This encodes CASSWEAGGPYEQYF.

This rearrangement joins TRBV10-1 to TRBJ1-3, with D perhaps matching TRBD1 (5 bases). Germline V gives CDR1 WNHNN, CDR2 SYGVQD (reference sequence). This CDR3 contains 14 residues. V dropped 2 bases and J dropped 0 bases, with 5 bases sitting between them. The CDR3 region has the DNA TGCGCCAGCAGTGAGAGGGGCTCTGGAAACACCATATATTTT. It yields the protein CASSERGSGNTIYF.

The rearrangement joins TRBV4-3 to TRBJ2-1, with 8 bases aligning to TRBD2. CDR3 length equals 18 residues. V lost 0 bases and J lost 2; bases outside the gene matches: 9. The germline V gene has CDR1 LGHNA and CDR2 YSLEER. CDR3 sequence: CASSQEAARGGTYNEQFF. Here the CDR3 DNA reads TGCGCCAGCAGCCAAGAGGCAGCCCGGGGGGGAACCTACAATGAGCAGTTCTTC.

A note on this clone: The sample has other DNA sequences that encode this CDR3 too. This rearrangement joins TRBV9 to TRBJ2-1, with D possibly TRBD2 on 5 matching bases. Trimming cost V 0 bases and J 7 bases, with 8 bases left between them. The length of the CDR3 is 13 residues. The germline CDR1 and CDR2 sequences are SGDLS and YYNGEE. The CDR3 nucleotides are TGTGCCAGCAGCGTAGCCGGGATAAATGAGCAGTTCTTC. Translation: CASSVAGINEQFF.

The gene calls are TRBV6-4 and TRBJ2-5; D remains unclear. Germline-derived CDR1 and CDR2 are MRHNA and SNTAGT. V lost 1 base and J lost 1, with 7 bases in between. CDR3 length equals 14 residues. CDR3 sequence: CASSDLAVQETQYF. The CDR3 DNA is TGTGCCAGCAGTGACTTGGCAGTCCAAGAGACCCAGTACTTC.

V is TRBV10-1 and J is TRBJ2-3; maybe TRBD1 (6 bases). The CDR3 runs 12 residues. V gave up 3 bases and J gave up 9 bases, with 10 bases separating them. Germline CDR1 WNHNN, CDR2 SYGVQD (reference sequence). In nucleotides, the CDR3 is TGCGCCAGCAGTGACGCCCAGGGGACGCAGTATTTT. The encoded protein is CASSDAQGTQYF.

The chain links TRBV5-6 to TRBJ2-3, with no clear D. The CDR3 spans 12 residues. Per the germline V gene, CDR1 is SGHDT and CDR2 is YYEEEE. V was trimmed by 5 bases and J by 6 bases, leaving 10 bases between them. For the CDR3, the DNA is TGTGCCAGCAGGGACCGCTCGGATACGCAGTATTTT. This encodes CASRDRSDTQYF.

The V and J genes are TRBV2 and TRBJ1-2; 7 nucleotides align to TRBD1. CDR1 SNHLY and CDR2 FYNNEI come from the germline V gene. V lost 8 bases and J lost 4; bases outside the gene matches: 10. This CDR3 has 14 residues. The CDR3 loop is CASADDRVSYGYTF. The CDR3 DNA reads as TGTGCCAGCGCCGATGACAGGGTTAGCTATGGCTACACCTTC.

This clone was counted a single time. J is TRBJ1-4 and V is TRBV30; D not resolved. Trimming stripped 5 bases from V and 1 base from J, with 20 bases between. Germline values: CDR1 GTSNPN, CDR2 SVGIG (reference sequence). The CDR3 covers 17 residues. CDR3 loop: CAWDTGSRVGTNEKLFF. Written as DNA, the CDR3 is TGTGCCTGGGACACCGGATCTCGGGTCGGAACTAATGAAAAACTGTTTTTT.

In regard to this clone: The sample carries other DNA sequences with the same CDR3. The chain employs TRBV30 and TRBJ2-1; tentatively, D is TRBD1 (6 bases). Looked up from germline, CDR1 is GTSNPN and CDR2 is SVGIG (reference sequence). V shed 0 bases and J shed 7 bases, with 7 bases lying between them. The CDR3 contains 12 residues. The CDR3 bases are TGTGCCTGGAGTGTACAGGGAAATGAGCAGTTCTTC. Translated, it gives CAWSVQGNEQFF.

The genes are TRBV11-2 and TRBJ2-2, with TRBD2 identical over 11 bases. Germline V gene sequence: CDR1 SGHAT, CDR2 FQNNGV. V was clipped by 6 bases and J by 1 base; unmatched bases: 4. The CDR3 is 16 amino acids. The CDR3 nucleotides are TGTGCCAGCAGATTACTAGCGGGAGAGAACACCGGGGAGCTGTTTTTT. Translation: CASRLLAGENTGELFF.

The rearrangement uses TRBV29-1 and TRBJ2-3; TRBD2 agrees at 8 bases. Germline CDR1 reads SQVTM; CDR2 reads ANQGSEA. After removal of 5 bases from V and 0 bases from J, the junction contained 4 bases not matched to a gene. The CDR3 contains 14 residues. The CDR3 bases are TGCAGCGTTCGTAGCGGGGCCAGCACAGATACGCAGTATTTT. Its protein is CSVRSGASTDTQYF.

This clone was counted once. The chain couples TRBV14 to TRBJ2-4; D ambiguous. Germline assignment: CDR1 SGHDN and CDR2 FVKESK. V lost 0 bases and J 0 bases, leaving 12 bases between the germline ends. The CDR3 consists of 17 residues. The CDR3 coding sequence is TGTGCCAGCAGCCAAGATTTCGGAAGGGTAGCCAAAAACATTCAGTACTTC. Translation gives CASSQDFGRVAKNIQYF.

The chain combines TRBV6-5 with TRBJ2-3; D gene uncertain. The V end lost 7 bases, the J end lost 5 bases, and 7 bases lay between the germline ends. Germline loops: CDR1 MNHEY, CDR2 SVGAGI. The CDR3 consists of 11 residues. The chain's CDR3 is CASNQGDTQYF. The CDR3 nucleotides read TGTGCCAGCAACCAAGGAGATACGCAGTATTTT.

This clone was seen once. Different DNA sequences within this sample yield the same CDR3. This sequence joins TRBV10-3 and TRBJ1-5; D is unresolved. CDR3 size: 14 residues. Germline assignment: CDR1 ENHRY and CDR2 SYGVKD. V lost 3 bases, J lost 0 bases, and 6 bases lay in between. The DNA of the CDR3 is TGTGCCATCAGTGACGGGTATAGCAATCAGCCCCAGCATTTT. It translates to CAISDGYSNQPQHF.